Following are 7 T cell receptor beta chains from one sample sequenced in a study of blood T cell repertoires in COVID-19. Measured with immunoSEQ multiplex PCR; TCRdb has only the in-frame clones, and not every one. The data hold over 350,000 clones, with roughly 91% observed a single time. Sequencing was carried out using PBMCs or T cells enriched from blood (not recorded which). All receptors come from a woman under 30 who had recovered from COVID-19.

The chain links TRBV27 to TRBJ1-6, with 9 bases identical to TRBD1. CDR3 size: 15 residues. In germline, CDR1 is MNHEY, CDR2 SMNVEV (reference sequence). J lost 9 bases, V lost 6 bases, and 9 bases had no gene match. CDR3 coding DNA: TGTGCCAGCAGCCTCCTGGTGACAGGGGGTTCACCCCTCCACTTT. Its protein is CASSLLVTGGSPLHF.

The chain links TRBV21-1 to TRBJ1-4; the table's D call, TRBD1, was not checked against the DNA. TRBV21-1 is noted as a pseudogene. There are 15 residues in the CDR3. CDR3 nucleotide sequence: TGTGCCAGCAGCATCGAGGACAGGGGGTGGGAAAAACTGTTTTTT. Protein sequence: CASSIEDRGWEKLFF.

The genes are TRBV6-2 or TRBV6-3 and TRBJ2-3; no reliable D call. V was trimmed by 6 bases and J by 6 bases, leaving 10 bases between them. The germline V gene has CDR1 MNHEY and CDR2 SVGEGT. The CDR3 is 12 amino acids. The CDR3 region is CASSLGRDTQYF. In DNA, the CDR3 is TGTGCCAGCAGCCTAGGCAGGGATACGCAGTATTTT.

The chain employs TRBV12-5 and TRBJ2-1; TRBD1 aligns across 7 bases. V lost 7 bases and J lost 3; bases outside the gene matches: 12. This CDR3 contains 16 residues. The germline V gene has CDR1 LGHNT and CDR2 FRNRAP. The CDR3 bases are TGTGCTAGTGCCCTTGAGGGGGCCGCGGGCTACAATGAGCAGTTCTTC. Translating it yields CASALEGAAGYNEQFF.

V and J are TRBV7-9 and TRBJ1-4, with unresolved D. The CDR3 is 16 residues long. V was clipped by 4 bases and J by 8 bases, with 20 bases between them. The germline CDR1 and CDR2 sequences are SEHNR and FQNEAQ (reference sequence). The CDR3 reads CASSSERLILAEKLFF. DNA of the CDR3: TGTGCCAGCAGCTCCGAAAGACTCATCCTCGCGGAAAAACTGTTTTTT. Full variable domain (missing parts from reference TRBV7-9 and TRBJ1-4): DTGVSQNPRHKITKRGQNVTFRCDPISEHNRLYWYRQTLGQGPEFLTYFQNEAQLEKSRLLSDRFSAERPKGSFSTLEIQRTEQGDSAMYLCASSSERLILAEKLFFGSGTQLSVL.

V is TRBV5-6 and J is TRBJ2-3, with 10 bases identical to TRBD2. Unmatched junction bases numbered 7, after V lost 4 bases and J lost 2 bases. The germline V gene encodes CDR1 SGHDT and CDR2 YYEEEE. The CDR3 loop spans 16 amino acids. DNA of the CDR3: TGTGCCAGCAGCGCCGGGACTAGCGCGAACACAGATACGCAGTATTTT. It specifies CASSAGTSANTDTQYF.

The chain combines TRBV19 with TRBJ1-2, with D hard to call. The CDR3 loop spans 14 amino acids. V was cut by 3 bases and J by 4 bases, with 12 bases left in between. The V gene's germline CDR1 is LNHDA and CDR2 SQIVND (reference sequence). The CDR3 here is CASSIPGDPYGYTF. The CDR3 bases are TGTGCCAGTAGTATCCCAGGTGATCCCTATGGCTACACCTTC.